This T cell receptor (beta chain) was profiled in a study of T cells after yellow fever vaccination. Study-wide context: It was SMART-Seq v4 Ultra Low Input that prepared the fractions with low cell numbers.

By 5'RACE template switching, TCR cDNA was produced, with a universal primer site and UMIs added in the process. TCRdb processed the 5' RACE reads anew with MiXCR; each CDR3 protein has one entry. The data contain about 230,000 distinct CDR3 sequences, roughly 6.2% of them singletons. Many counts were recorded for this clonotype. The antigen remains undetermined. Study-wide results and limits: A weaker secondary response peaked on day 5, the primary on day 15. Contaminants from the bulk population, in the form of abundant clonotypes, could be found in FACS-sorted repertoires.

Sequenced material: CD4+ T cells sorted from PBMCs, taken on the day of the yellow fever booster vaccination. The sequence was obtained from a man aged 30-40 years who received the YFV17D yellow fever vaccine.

In DNA, the CDR3 is TGCGCCAGCGCGACAGGGGATGGCAATCAGCCCCAGCATTTT. As protein: CASATGDGNQPQHF. V usage is TRBV5-1 and J usage is TRBJ1-5, with 8 bases aligning to TRBD1. V was pared by 7 bases and J by 2 bases, with 5 bases of the junction left unmatched. The germline gives CDR1 SGHRS, CDR2 YFSETQ. This CDR3 contains 14 residues.